These 31 T cell receptor beta chains were all obtained from the same sample, sequenced in a study of graft-versus-host responses after intestinal transplantation. Antigens of these TCRs are unknown. Method: immunoSEQ multiplex PCR; TCRdb's copy keeps in-frame clones and lacks some. The data show about 26,000 clones, roughly 82% seen once. Specimen: unstimulated CD4+ T cells sorted from spleen or lymph node cells, collected before intestinal transplant. Source of these receptors: a human donor who received an intestinal transplant.

CDR3 coding DNA: TGTGCCAGCAGCAGCCGAGGGTCCGCTCAGCCCCAGCATTTT. Protein product: CASSSRGSAQPQHF. This rearrangement joins TRBV21-1 to TRBJ1-5. TRBV21-1 is a listed pseudogene. The CDR3 sequence is 14 residues long.

The chain has TRBV9 and TRBJ1-3, with D perhaps matching TRBD1 (6 bases). The CDR3 extends over 18 amino acids. V lost 1 base to trimming and J lost 4 bases, with 21 bases between them. Germline assignment: CDR1 SGDLS and CDR2 YYNGEE. The CDR3 here is CASSVFSGGAEGGNTIYF. In DNA form, the CDR3 reads TGTGCCAGCAGCGTATTTAGTGGGGGGGCAGAGGGCGGAAACACCATATATTTT.

The V call is TRBV7-6, the J call TRBJ1-6, with D tentatively TRBD1 (5 bases). V lost 3 bases and J lost 3, with 9 bases in between. The CDR3 totals 15 residues. Germline values: CDR1 SGHVS, CDR2 FNYEAQ. CDR3 protein: CASSFFGGYNSPLHF. CDR3 sequence (DNA): TGTGCCAGCAGCTTTTTCGGGGGCTATAATTCACCCCTCCACTTT.

The chain carries TRBV28 and TRBJ2-1, with TRBD2 matching 8 bases. In germline, CDR1 is MDHEN, CDR2 SYDVKM. J lost 4 bases, V lost 6 bases, and 14 bases had no gene match. The CDR3 runs 17 residues. The CDR3 sequence is CASSPWEGLGGYNEQFF. The DNA of the CDR3 is TGTGCCAGCAGCCCTTGGGAGGGACTAGGTGGGTACAATGAGCAGTTCTTC.

The J gene is TRBJ2-7, the V gene TRBV11-2, with D unresolved. The V end was cut by 4 bases, the J end by 2 bases, with 12 bases between. CDR3 length: 14 amino acids. Per germline, CDR1 SGHAT and CDR2 FQNNGV. The CDR3 is CASSSRGTPYEQYF. The CDR3 DNA follows: TGTGCCAGCAGCTCCCGAGGTACCCCCTACGAGCAGTACTTC.

There are a few counts of this clone. V and J are TRBV9 and TRBJ1-3; possible D gene TRBD1, 6 bases. V lost 3 bases, J lost 0 bases, and 10 bases lay in between. The CDR3 spans 15 residues. In germline, CDR1 is SGDLS, CDR2 YYNGEE. CDR3 bases: TGTGCCAGCAGCGGGACAGCCTTCTCTGGAAACACCATATATTTT. Its protein is CASSGTAFSGNTIYF.

V is TRBV29-1 and J is TRBJ1-2; D is ambiguous. The germline CDR1 and CDR2 sequences are SQVTM and ANQGSEA. The CDR3 has 13 amino acids. The V gene lost 3 bases and the J gene lost 5 bases, with 13 bases spanning the gap. The CDR3 sequence: CSVEVGARYGYTF. The CDR3 nucleotides are TGCAGCGTTGAGGTAGGAGCCCGATATGGCTACACCTTC. The full variable domain, completed using reference TRBV29-1 and TRBJ1-2, is SAVISQKPSRDICQRGTSLTIQCQVDSQVTMMFWYRQQPGQSLTLIATANQGSEATYESGFVIDKFPISRPNLTFSTLTVSNMSPEDSSIYLCSVEVGARYGYTFGSGTRLTVV.

This clone was counted a few times. The V call is TRBV5-1, the J call TRBJ2-5; 9 bases line up with TRBD2. The junction had 11 bases not matched to a gene; V was cut back by 0 bases and J by 5 bases. This CDR3 is built from 17 residues. The V gene's germline CDR1 is SGHRS and CDR2 YFSETQ. CDR3 protein: CASSLDPSGGLLETQYF. In DNA, the CDR3 is TGCGCCAGCAGCTTGGACCCCAGCGGGGGGCTCCTGGAGACCCAGTACTTC.

The chain combines TRBV19 with TRBJ2-3; TRBD1 agrees at 10 bases. The V segment lost 4 bases and the J segment 2 bases; nucleotides outside the gene matches: 3. This CDR3 spans 15 amino acids. Germline CDR1 reads LNHDA; CDR2 reads SQIVND (reference sequence). CDR3 bases: TGTGCCAGTAGTAGACAGGGGGCGATCACAGATACGCAGTATTTT. Translation: CASSRQGAITDTQYF.

V usage is TRBV10-3 and J usage is TRBJ2-6; 8 bases fit TRBD2. The length of the CDR3 is 15 residues. Germline CDR1 reads ENHRY; CDR2 reads SYGVKD. V was pared by 7 bases and J by 2 bases, with 4 bases of the junction left unmatched. CDR3 DNA: TGTGCCATCAAAGGCGGGGGGACTGGGGCCAACGTCCTGACTTTC. Its protein is CAIKGGGTGANVLTF.

The rearrangement uses TRBV6-6 and TRBJ2-7; 8 positions agree with TRBD1. Trimming cost V 6 bases and J 6 bases; bases outside gene matches: 16. This CDR3 has 16 amino acids. From germline, CDR1 is MNHNY and CDR2 SVGAGI (reference sequence). The CDR3 is CASSTTGTGVALEQYF. For the CDR3, the DNA is TGTGCCAGCAGCACCACTGGGACAGGAGTAGCTCTCGAGCAGTACTTC.

The chain links TRBV19 to TRBJ2-5; 9 positions match TRBD1. The J call is in doubt because the DNA end fits TRBJ2-7 better. This CDR3 is built from 15 residues. Germline CDR1 reads LNHDA; CDR2 reads SQIVND (reference sequence). In nucleotides, the CDR3 is TGTGCCAGTAGCCCCGGGACAGGGAAAGGCAACGAGCAGTACTTC. Translation: CASSPGTGKGNEQYF.

The rearrangement uses TRBV6-1 and TRBJ2-3, with 12 positions matching TRBD2. Germline values: CDR1 MNHNS, CDR2 SASEGT. The CDR3 covers 19 residues. The J segment lost 2 bases and the V segment lost 4 bases, leaving 13 bases of the junction unmatched. CDR3 coding DNA: TGTGCCAGCAGTGCCAGACTAGCGGGGGTCACACAAAACACAGATACGCAGTATTTT. Its protein is CASSARLAGVTQNTDTQYF.

The V and J genes are TRBV19 and TRBJ1-1, with D possibly TRBD1 on 6 matching bases. V dropped 6 bases and J dropped 10 bases, with 15 bases sitting between them. Germline values: CDR1 LNHDA, CDR2 SQIVND (reference sequence). The CDR3 contains 12 residues. CDR3 protein: CASSWKGGAAFF. For the CDR3, the DNA is TGTGCCAGTAGCTGGAAGGGGGGCGCAGCTTTCTTT.

This chain links TRBV11-2 with TRBJ2-3; TRBD1 matches at 9 bases. Germline loops: CDR1 SGHAT, CDR2 FQNNGV. V shed 5 bases and J 7 bases; nucleotides not matched to a gene: 13. The CDR3 totals 16 residues. CDR3 sequence (DNA): TGTGCCAGCAGCGCCGCGCCGGGACAGGGTACGCATACGCAGTATTTT. Translation: CASSAAPGQGTHTQYF.

V is TRBV5-5 and J is TRBJ1-2, with a possible D match to TRBD1 (6 bases). The CDR3 extends over 12 amino acids. CDR1 is SGHKS, CDR2 YYEKEE, per germline (reference sequence). Trimming took 4 bases from V and 2 from J, leaving 6 bases between them. DNA for the CDR3: TGTGCCAGCAGCGACAGGAACTATGGCTACACCTTC. It translates to CASSDRNYGYTF.

The genes are TRBV19 and TRBJ2-7, with D unclear. The CDR3 has 14 residues. Germline CDR1 reads LNHDA; CDR2 reads SQIVND (reference sequence). V was pared by 0 bases and J by 1 base, with 7 bases between. The CDR3 DNA reads TGTGCCAGTAGTATAGATATTATATCCTACGAGCAGTACTTC. This translates into CASSIDIISYEQYF.

The chain is built from TRBV18 and TRBJ1-3; D unresolved. With 4 bases removed from V and 6 bases from J, the gap between germline ends came to 13 bases. Germline-derived CDR1 and CDR2 are KGHSH and LQKENI. The CDR3 consists of 14 residues. The CDR3 region has the DNA TGTGCCAGCTCACAGACGGACCAGCCAAACACCATATATTTT. Protein: CASSQTDQPNTIYF.

This chain links TRBV29-1 with TRBJ1-2; no clear D. The CDR3 is 13 residues long. Germline V CDR1 and CDR2: SQVTM, ANQGSEA. The V and J ends lost 5 bases and 1 base respectively, with 11 bases between them. Here the CDR3 reads CSVRQVLNYGYTF. The CDR3 coding sequence is TGCAGCGTTCGGCAGGTTCTTAACTATGGCTACACCTTC.

The J gene is TRBJ2-7, the V gene TRBV6-5; 13 bases are a match to TRBD2. The germline gives CDR1 MNHEY, CDR2 SVGAGI. Germline trimming cut 7 bases from V and 6 bases from J; bases unmatched to any gene: 6. CDR3 length equals 14 residues. The DNA of the CDR3 is TGTGCCAGCACCGGACTAGCGGGAGTAGGCGAGCAGTACTTC. It is translated as CASTGLAGVGEQYF.

The chain couples TRBV7-9 to TRBJ1-2, with D perhaps matching TRBD1 (5 bases). V lost 7 bases, J lost 3 bases, and 18 bases lay in between. Germline V gene lookup returns CDR1 SEHNR and CDR2 FQNEAQ (reference sequence). This CDR3 is 15 amino acids long. CDR3 sequence: CASTTLRGADYGYTF. The CDR3 bases are TGTGCCAGCACTACATTAAGAGGGGCCGACTATGGCTACACCTTC.

A single count supports this clone. The junction does not match germline at one end; this may be a read error. The rearrangement uses TRBV13 and TRBJ2-3; 13 bases line up with TRBD2. The CDR3 covers 15 residues. The germline CDR1 and CDR2 sequences are PRHDT and FYEKMQ (reference sequence). This CDR3 is CPSSRTSGGVETQYF. The CDR3 DNA reads as TGTCCCAGCAGCAGAACTAGCGGGGGGGTAGAGACGCAGTATTTT.

This clone occurred once. The chain has TRBV27 and TRBJ2-5; D perhaps matches TRBD1 (6 bases). The J call may be mistaken, given a closer DNA end match to TRBJ2-7. The CDR3 consists of 14 residues. The V gene's germline CDR1 is MNHEY and CDR2 SMNVEV (reference sequence). The CDR3 protein is CASSYSGANYEQYF. The CDR3 DNA reads as TGTGCCAGCAGTTATTCAGGGGCGAACTACGAGCAGTACTTC.

The V call is TRBV28, the J call TRBJ1-2; TRBD1 aligns across 7 bases. This CDR3 has 12 residues. The germline V gene has CDR1 MDHEN and CDR2 SYDVKM. J gave up 4 bases and V 6 bases, and 2 bases lay outside the gene matches. The CDR3 coding sequence is TGTGCCAGCAGCGACAGGGTCTATGGCTACACCTTC. The encoded protein is CASSDRVYGYTF.

This clone has only a few counts. V usage is TRBV2 and J usage is TRBJ2-7, with D tentatively TRBD1 (5 bases). Trimming cost V 7 bases and J 1 base, with 17 bases left between them. The V gene's germline CDR1 is SNHLY and CDR2 FYNNEI. The CDR3 sequence is 15 residues long. The CDR3 sequence: CASNEGVIWSYEQYF. CDR3 sequence (DNA): TGTGCCAGCAACGAAGGGGTAATATGGTCCTACGAGCAGTACTTC.

In its sample, this clone was seen once. The chain joins TRBV7-8 to TRBJ2-3; 8 bases are shared with TRBD2. Germline CDR1 is SGHVS and CDR2 is FQNEAQ. This CDR3 comprises 17 residues. The V gene end was trimmed by 0 bases and the J gene end by 2 bases; junction bases not matched to a gene: 7. CDR3 DNA: TGTGCCAGCAGCTTAGCCGGGAGGGTCCTCTCCACAGATACGCAGTATTTT. The encoded protein is CASSLAGRVLSTDTQYF.

This chain joins TRBV5-1 and TRBJ2-3, with D maybe TRBD2 (5 bases). V was shortened by 0 bases and J by 3 bases, with 11 bases between the two germline ends. Germline CDR1 reads SGHRS; CDR2 reads YFSETQ. The CDR3 has 15 residues. The CDR3 DNA reads TGCGCCAGCAGCTTGGATGAGGGAAGGACAGATACGCAGTATTTT. This encodes CASSLDEGRTDTQYF.

The V and J genes are TRBV11-3 and TRBJ1-5, with no clear D. Germline V gene data show CDR1 as SGHNT and CDR2 as YENEEA. The CDR3 covers 20 residues. Trimming shortened V by 3 bases and J by 9 bases, and 33 bases separated the two germline ends. CDR3 residues: CASSFLYRRNVRLPITPQHF. CDR3 DNA sequence: TGTGCCAGCAGCTTCCTATATCGTCGGAATGTCAGACTCCCCATCACGCCCCAGCATTTT.

This chain connects TRBV4-1 to TRBJ1-5; TRBD1 matches 11 bases. V lost 1 base to trimming and J lost 4 bases; unmatched junction nucleotides: 3. Germline V gene data show CDR1 as MGHRA and CDR2 as YSYEKL. The CDR3 length is 16 residues. CDR3 region: CASSQGTGGPNQPQHF. In DNA form, the CDR3 reads TGCGCCAGCAGCCAAGGGACAGGGGGCCCTAATCAGCCCCAGCATTTT.

This chain connects TRBV2 to TRBJ1-6, with unresolved D. Between the trimmed V and J ends, which lost 8 bases and 1 base, there was a span of 12 bases. Germline loops: CDR1 SNHLY, CDR2 FYNNEI. There are 15 residues in the CDR3. The CDR3 sequence: CASCSRSSYNSPLHF. The DNA of the CDR3 is TGTGCCAGCTGCTCAAGGAGTTCCTATAATTCACCCCTCCACTTT.

The chain links TRBV28 to TRBJ2-7, with 12 bases matching TRBD2. Trimming took 5 bases from V and 6 from J; bases not matched to a gene: 8. This CDR3 contains 15 residues. In germline, CDR1 is MDHEN, CDR2 SYDVKM. CDR3 coding DNA: TGTGCCAGCAGTGCCCAACTAGCGGGAGGACGCGAGCAGTACTTC. Residues: CASSAQLAGGREQYF. The whole variable domain, remainder taken from reference TRBV28 and TRBJ2-7, is DVKVTQSSRYLVKRTGEKVFLECVQDMDHENMFWYRQDPGLGLRLIYFSYDVKMKEKGDIPEGYSVSREKKERFSLILESASTNQTSMYLCASSAQLAGGREQYFGPGTRLTVT.